A selection of T cell receptor beta chains follows, all from one sample in a study of human T cells and chemical hapten exposure. From the RACE reads, TCRdb called clonotypes with MiXCR, one entry per CDR3 protein. The sample includes about 61,000 distinct CDR3 sequences, 6.7% of them seen just once. The sequences come from whole blood, collected in connection with sensitization to the hapten diphenylcyclopropenone (DPC). The receptors were gathered from a woman aged 25 to 39 with alopecia areata. Some clones in this sample may be carry-over from other donors' samples. Each CDR3 is given with its conserved first and last residue. The D gene is left open where the match is weak. A clone size is listed for some rows: how often the clone was seen (once, few, many), or a class if it is expanded.

13,.,TRBV6-1,TRBJ2-7,many,CASSELQGREQYF,TGTGCCAGCAGTGAGCTGCAGGGGCGGGAGCAGTACTTC
15,.,TRBV6-1,TRBJ2-3,many,CASSEFVKATDTQYF,TGTGCCAGCAGTGAGTTTGTAAAGGCTACAGATACGCAGTATTTT
15,.,TRBV6-2/TRBV6-3,TRBJ1-3,many,CASSYRRTGGNTIYF,TGTGCCAGCAGTTACCGGAGGACCGGGGGCAACACCATATATTTT
13,.,TRBV20-1,TRBJ1-3,.,CSASVHSGNTIYF,TGCAGTGCTAGTGTCCACTCTGGAAACACCATATATTTT
15,.,TRBV2,TRBJ1-5,many,CASSPNRGPNQPQHF,TGTGCCAGCAGCCCGAACCGGGGACCCAATCAGCCCCAGCATTTT
14,TRBD1,TRBV5-6,TRBJ2-3,many,CASSSGTVTDTQYF,TGTGCCAGCAGCTCCGGGACAGTGACAGATACGCAGTATTTT
14,TRBD1,TRBV5-1,TRBJ1-1,few,CASSLQGMNTEAFF,TGCGCCAGCAGCTTACAGGGGATGAACACTGAAGCTTTCTTT
14,.,TRBV2,TRBJ1-5,many,CASKGWGGAQPQHF,TGTGCCAGCAAAGGTTGGGGGGGAGCTCAGCCCCAGCATTTT
12,.,TRBV20-1,TRBJ1-1,many,CSARVVAHEAFF,TGCAGTGCTAGAGTTGTTGCGCATGAAGCTTTCTTT
14,TRBD1,TRBV27,TRBJ1-2,.,CASSPSRTGGGYTF,TGTGCCAGCAGTCCCTCGCGGACAGGGGGTGGCTACACCTTC
17,.,TRBV6-5,TRBJ2-7,many,CASTQRAPGWGVYEQYF,TGTGCCAGCACCCAGAGGGCCCCGGGCTGGGGCGTCTACGAGCAGTACTTC
16,.,TRBV6-2/TRBV6-3,TRBJ2-2,.,CASSYRHPQVSGELFF,TGTGCCAGCAGTTACCGACACCCCCAGGTGTCCGGGGAGCTGTTTTTT
14,.,TRBV20-1,TRBJ1-5,many,CSAGGQGSFQPQHF,TGCAGTGCTGGGGGGCAGGGATCTTTTCAGCCCCAGCATTTT
14,TRBD1,TRBV6-4,TRBJ2-1,.,CASSDGTGGNEQFF,TGTGCCAGCAGTGACGGGACAGGGGGCAATGAGCAGTTCTTC
15,TRBD1,TRBV5-1,TRBJ2-5,.,CASSLDRGLFETQYF,TGCGCCAGCAGCCTGGACAGGGGGCTGTTTGAGACCCAGTACTTC
12,TRBD1,TRBV29-1,TRBJ2-5,many,CSVGGQQETQYF,TGCAGCGTTGGGGGACAGCAAGAGACCCAGTACTTC
18,TRBD2,TRBV7-9,TRBJ2-7,many,CASSSPTSGGPKPIEQYF,TGTGCCAGCAGCTCACCGACTAGCGGGGGGCCAAAACCCATCGAGCAGTACTTC
16,.,TRBV4-2,TRBJ2-3,many,CASSQDRRASTDTQYF,TGTGCCAGCAGCCAAGATCGAAGGGCTAGCACAGATACGCAGTATTTT
16,TRBD1,TRBV6-1,TRBJ1-5,many,CASSEGSGGPYQPQHF,TGTGCCAGCAGTGAAGGTTCAGGGGGCCCCTATCAGCCCCAGCATTTT
15,TRBD1,TRBV15,TRBJ1-2,many,CATSRASGGDYGYTF,TGTGCCACCAGCAGAGCGTCAGGGGGAGACTATGGCTACACCTTC
15,.,TRBV25-1,TRBJ2-5,many,CASSESGGHQETQYF,TGTGCCAGCAGTGAATCGGGCGGACATCAGGAGACCCAGTACTTC
17,TRBD2,TRBV20-1,TRBJ2-3,few,CSARDLGTSGVTDTQYF,TGCAGTGCTAGAGACTTAGGGACTAGCGGGGTCACAGATACGCAGTATTTT
12,.,TRBV30,TRBJ1-4,.,CAWSERGEKLFF,TGTGCCTGGAGTGAGCGAGGGGAAAAACTGTTTTTT
13,TRBD2,TRBV5-4,TRBJ2-7,many,CASSPITSGEQYF,TGTGCCAGCAGCCCTATTACTAGCGGCGAGCAGTACTTC
15,.,TRBV6-5,TRBJ2-6,many,CASSPGGSGANVLTF,TGTGCCAGCAGCCCCGGGGGCTCTGGGGCCAACGTCCTGACTTTC
14,.,TRBV3-1,TRBJ1-2,few,CASSRLDGSYGYTF,TGTGCCAGCAGCCGCCTAGACGGGTCCTATGGCTACACCTTC
19,TRBD2,TRBV5-1,TRBJ2-1,many,CASSLPGGGTTSSYNEQFF,TGCGCCAGCAGCTTGCCCGGCGGGGGGACCACAAGCTCCTACAATGAGCAGTTCTTC
15,TRBD1,TRBV4-2,TRBJ1-1,many,CASSHPTGANTEAFF,TGTGCCAGCAGCCATCCGACAGGGGCAAACACTGAAGCTTTCTTT
16,.,TRBV18,TRBJ2-6,few,CASSPGLSSGANVLTF,TGTGCCAGCTCACCGGGACTCAGCTCTGGGGCCAACGTCCTGACTTTC
15,TRBD1,TRBV5-1,TRBJ1-2,many,CASTPGGQGEGGYTF,TGCGCCAGCACGCCCGGGGGACAGGGAGAAGGTGGCTACACCTTC
18,TRBD1,TRBV27,TRBJ1-1,few,CASSLWGRGLTMNTEAFF,TGTGCCAGCAGTTTATGGGGCAGGGGGCTGACGATGAACACTGAAGCTTTCTTT
13,.,TRBV5-1,TRBJ2-3,many,CASSFDSTDTQYF,TGCGCCAGCAGCTTCGACAGCACAGATACGCAGTATTTT
13,.,TRBV2,TRBJ1-3,many,CASGTNSGNTIYF,TGTGCCAGCGGGACAAACTCTGGAAACACCATATATTTT
15,.,TRBV11-2,TRBJ2-1,many,CASSLSGLTYNEQFF,TGTGCCAGCAGCTTATCAGGGCTCACCTACAATGAGCAGTTCTTC
15,.,TRBV14,TRBJ2-7,medium-sized,CASSQGAFGADEQYF,TGTGCCAGCAGCCAAGGGGCCTTCGGGGCCGACGAGCAGTACTTC
14,TRBD1,TRBV20-1,TRBJ1-2,many,CSARRTGRADGYTF,TGCAGTGCTAGGAGGACAGGGAGGGCCGATGGCTACACCTTC
12,TRBD1,TRBV20-1,TRBJ1-5,few,CSARDREQPQHF,TGCAGTGCTAGGGACAGGGAACAGCCCCAGCATTTT
19,TRBD1,TRBV11-3,TRBJ2-5,.,CASSTRRPGTGAVQETQYF,TGTGCCAGCAGCACGAGACGTCCCGGGACAGGGGCGGTACAAGAGACCCAGTACTTC
13,TRBD2,TRBV6-5,TRBJ2-5,many,CASSVAGRETQYF,TGTGCCAGCAGTGTAGCGGGGAGAGAGACCCAGTACTTC
12,.,TRBV7-9,TRBJ1-2,.,CASRVVEGGYTF,TGTGCCAGCAGAGTGGTTGAGGGCGGCTACACCTTC
15,.,TRBV6-5,TRBJ2-7,few,CASSYSGARPTTQYF,TGTGCCAGCAGTTACTCGGGCGCCCGACCTACGACGCAGTACTTC
14,TRBD1,TRBV5-4,TRBJ2-7,.,CASSQPGQGHEQYF,TGTGCCAGCAGTCAGCCGGGACAGGGACACGAGCAGTACTTC
13,.,TRBV6-6,TRBJ2-7,many,CASSYSPGAEQYF,TGTGCCAGCAGTTACTCTCCAGGGGCCGAGCAGTACTTC
13,TRBD1,TRBV2,TRBJ2-7,.,CASTWTGQYEQYF,TGTGCCAGCACCTGGACAGGGCAGTACGAGCAGTACTTC
13,.,TRBV29-1,TRBJ1-1,.,CSVDGVESPPAFF,TGCAGCGTTGATGGGGTGGAATCCCCCCCCGCTTTCTTT
12,.,TRBV20-1,TRBJ1-1,many,CSARSVYTEAFF,TGCAGTGCTAGGAGTGTATACACTGAAGCTTTCTTT
12,.,TRBV7-9,TRBJ2-7,many,CASSLPTLEQYF,TGTGCCAGCAGCTTACCGACCCTCGAGCAGTACTTC
14,TRBD1,TRBV20-1,TRBJ2-1,many,CSASTGELYNEQFF,TGCAGTGCTAGTACAGGGGAACTCTACAATGAGCAGTTCTTC
15,.,TRBV4-2,TRBJ1-1,few,CVSSLRGSLKGGAFF,TGTGTCAGCAGCCTAAGGGGGTCTTTAAAGGGGGGAGCTTTCTTT
13,.,TRBV2,TRBJ1-2,many,CASSAARTGGYTF,TGTGCCAGCAGTGCGGCAAGAACTGGCGGCTACACCTTC
12,.,TRBV20-1,TRBJ1-2,many,CSARDYRDGYTF,TGCAGTGCTAGAGATTATCGGGATGGCTACACCTTC
14,.,TRBV25-1,TRBJ2-2,.,CASSEYYCTGELFF,TGTGCCAGCAGTGAATATTACTGTACCGGGGAGCTGTTTTTT
13,.,TRBV12-3/TRBV12-4,TRBJ1-6,.,CERSLKGSSPLHF,TGTGAAAGAAGTTTGAAAGGGAGTTCACCCCTCCACTTT
12,.,TRBV7-8,TRBJ1-1,many,CASSLIRGEAFF,TGTGCCAGCAGTCTAATACGAGGGGAAGCTTTCTTT
13,.,TRBV7-7,TRBJ2-5,.,CASSRNDLETQYF,TGTGCTAGCAGCCGAAACGATTTAGAGACCCAGTACTTC
14,TRBD2,TRBV12-3/TRBV12-4,TRBJ2-7,many,CASGRTSGASEQYF,TGTGCCAGCGGCAGGACTAGCGGGGCGTCGGAGCAGTACTTC
13,.,TRBV12-5,TRBJ2-1,many,CASGSAGFYEQFF,TGTGCTAGTGGTTCAGCAGGGTTCTATGAGCAGTTCTTC
14,TRBD1,TRBV29-1,TRBJ2-5,many,CSVEGDRVGETQYF,TGCAGCGTTGAAGGGGACAGGGTGGGAGAGACCCAGTACTTC
14,TRBD2,TRBV4-2,TRBJ2-7,medium-sized,CASSATGGRDEQYF,TGTGCCAGCAGCGCGACGGGGGGGCGAGACGAGCAGTACTTC